This entry lists 5 T cell receptor beta chains sequenced from one sample in a study of shared clonotypes between healthy human individuals. Sequenced by immunoSEQ multiplex PCR; TCRdb stores in-frame clones only, minus some. This sample has about 2,200,000 clones; approximately 94% occur once, and the top ten carry 1.5% to 2%. Naive CD8 cells, CD45RO-negative and positively selected for CCR7, excluded terminally differentiated effector memory CD45RA+ cells. Material: naive CD8+ T cells from PBMCs. Source of these receptors: a man between 18 and 35 years old in good health. Some clones in this sample may be carry-over from other donors' samples.

The J gene is TRBJ2-3, the V gene TRBV4-3; tentatively, D is TRBD2 (5 bases). From germline, CDR1 is LGHNA and CDR2 YSLEER. CDR3 length: 13 amino acids. Trimming took off 0 bases at V and 8 bases at J, with 9 bases between the two ends. CDR3 sequence: CASSQDRAGTQYF. The DNA of the CDR3 is TGCGCCAGCAGCCAAGATCGGGCGGGTACGCAGTATTTT.

This chain uses TRBV10-2 with TRBJ1-1; tentative D call: TRBD1 (5 bases). Germline CDR1 WSHSY, CDR2 SAAADI. This CDR3 comprises 14 residues. V dropped 6 bases and J dropped 0 bases, with 11 bases sitting between them. The CDR3 is CASRRGELNTEAFF. The CDR3 DNA follows: TGCGCCAGCAGGAGGGGCGAGCTGAACACTGAAGCTTTCTTT.

This chain joins TRBV2 and TRBJ2-3, with 9 nucleotides matching TRBD2. The germline CDR1 and CDR2 sequences are SNHLY and FYNNEI. J lost 3 bases, V lost 3 bases, and 13 bases had no gene match. CDR3 length equals 18 residues. The CDR3 region is CASSERIAGVFETDTQYF. DNA for the CDR3: TGTGCCAGCAGTGAGAGGATAGCGGGAGTCTTCGAAACAGATACGCAGTATTTT.

The chain employs TRBV5-4 and TRBJ2-1; TRBD1 matches at 9 bases. The V segment lost 10 bases and the J segment 2 bases; nucleotides outside the gene matches: 10. The CDR3 is 15 amino acids. Germline values: CDR1 SGHNT, CDR2 YYREEE (reference sequence). The CDR3 is CAFRVTGGPYNEQFF. The CDR3 DNA is TGTGCCTTTAGGGTAACAGGGGGCCCCTACAATGAGCAGTTCTTC.

This clone has only a few counts. The chain couples TRBV5-6 to TRBJ2-7; D unclear. CDR3 length: 16 amino acids. The germline V gene encodes CDR1 SGHDT and CDR2 YYEEEE. Trimming removed 0 bases at V and 0 bases at J, with 13 bases between. DNA of the CDR3: TGTGCCAGCAGCTTGGGGACCGACTCGAGCTCCTACGAGCAGTACTTC. This translates into CASSLGTDSSSYEQYF.